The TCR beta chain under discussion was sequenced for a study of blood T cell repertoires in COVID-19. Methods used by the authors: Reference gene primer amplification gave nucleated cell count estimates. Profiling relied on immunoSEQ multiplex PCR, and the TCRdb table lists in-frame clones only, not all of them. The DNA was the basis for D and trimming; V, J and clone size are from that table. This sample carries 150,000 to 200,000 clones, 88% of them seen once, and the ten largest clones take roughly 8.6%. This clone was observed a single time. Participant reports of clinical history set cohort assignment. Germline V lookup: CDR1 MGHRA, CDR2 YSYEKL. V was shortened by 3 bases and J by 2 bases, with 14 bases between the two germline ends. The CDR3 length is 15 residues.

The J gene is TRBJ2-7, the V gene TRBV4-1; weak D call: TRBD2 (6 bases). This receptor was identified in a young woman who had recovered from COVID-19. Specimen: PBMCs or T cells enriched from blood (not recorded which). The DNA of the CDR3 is TGCGCCAGCAGCCACCCGGGGGACGGGGCCTACGAGCAGTACTTC. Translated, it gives CASSHPGDGAYEQYF.